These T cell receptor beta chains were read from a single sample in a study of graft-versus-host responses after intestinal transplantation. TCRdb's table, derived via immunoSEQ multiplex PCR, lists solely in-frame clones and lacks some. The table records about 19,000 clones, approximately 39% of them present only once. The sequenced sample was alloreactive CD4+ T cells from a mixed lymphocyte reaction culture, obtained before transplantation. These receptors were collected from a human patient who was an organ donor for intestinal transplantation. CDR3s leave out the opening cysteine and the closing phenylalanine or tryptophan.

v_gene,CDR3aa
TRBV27,ASRWTSGSVYEQY
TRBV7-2,ASSVRTGDEQY
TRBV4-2,ASSLYYIKGSGNTIY
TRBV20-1,SATQAHTQY
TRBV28,ASSLPGANQPQH
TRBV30,AWAPSGSVTDTQY
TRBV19,ASSTFRDSHGYT
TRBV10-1,ASGTSGTDTQY
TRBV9,ASRPIRGDTEAF
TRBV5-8,ASSLGWGKLF
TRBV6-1,ASSELFGSRDY
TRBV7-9,ASILAGLQETQY
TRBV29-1,NGLGQNTGELV
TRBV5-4,ASSLVLPRGYGYT
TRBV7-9,ASSSQLVYEQY
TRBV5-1,ASRESDGELF
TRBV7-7,ASSLEAGSEQF
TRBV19,ASSRTGGPRETQY
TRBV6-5,ASSGENWVRYEQY
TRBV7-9,ASSLTETTEQY
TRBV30,ALEQGPRGEAF
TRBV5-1,ASRAGGPYNEQF
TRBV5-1,ASSWIAGVQETQY
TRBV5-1,ASSLTGETQY
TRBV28,ASSLFAEAF
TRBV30,AWSPSRAGELF
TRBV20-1,SATGGYGYT
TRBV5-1,ASSLVGSSYNEQF
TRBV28,ASCPSSGTGRETQY
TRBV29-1,SVDEQYTEAF
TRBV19,ASSIRFSEAF
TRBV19,ASRPLAGGTGELF
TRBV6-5,ASSDWAATNEKLF
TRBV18,ASSPLTVNTEAF
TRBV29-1,SVASGSSYNEQF
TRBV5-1,ASSLLLGTGEQVYEQY
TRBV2,ASSERVSGANVLT
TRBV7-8,ASSSGLAGSSGANVLT
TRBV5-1,ASSPTGDPNTEAF
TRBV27,ASSSLGATNEKLF
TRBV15,ATSRGRGAYTGELF